Shown below are 32 T cell receptor beta chains from a single sample sequenced in a study of graft-versus-host responses after intestinal transplantation. Here immunoSEQ multiplex PCR was the method, and the copy in TCRdb shows in-frame clones only, minus some. The sample shows about 41,000 clones, approximately 95% of them seen only once. Antigen specificity for these receptors is unknown. The source material was unstimulated CD8+ T cells sorted from spleen or lymph node cells, sampled before transplant. Every receptor here comes from a human donor who was the organ donor for an intestinal transplant.

The V gene is TRBV6-5, the J gene TRBJ1-6; 8 bases are a match to TRBD1. V trimming: 5 bases; J trimming: 10 bases; junction bases outside the gene matches: 7. This CDR3 spans 14 amino acids. Germline V gene sequence: CDR1 MNHEY, CDR2 SVGAGI. The CDR3 loop reads CASSQGAGISPLHF. DNA for the CDR3: TGTGCCAGCAGTCAGGGGGCGGGAATCTCACCCCTCCACTTT.

The J gene is TRBJ2-7, the V gene TRBV4-1; D is unresolved. V dropped 0 bases and J dropped 3 bases, with 9 bases sitting between them. Germline CDR1 is MGHRA and CDR2 is YSYEKL. The CDR3 contains 14 residues. Here the CDR3 DNA reads TGCGCCAGCAGCCAAGACTCGGGTTTCTACGAGCAGTACTTC. Protein: CASSQDSGFYEQYF.

The genes are TRBV6-5 and TRBJ2-7; tentatively, D is TRBD1 (5 bases). V shed 2 bases and J shed 2 bases, with 10 bases lying between them. The CDR3 is made up of 14 amino acids. Per germline, CDR1 MNHEY and CDR2 SVGAGI. CDR3 residues: CASSYARVPYEQYF. The CDR3 DNA follows: TGTGCCAGCAGTTACGCCAGGGTCCCCTACGAGCAGTACTTC.

This clone was picked up one time. The chain joins TRBV18 to TRBJ2-7, with a tentative D call TRBD2 (5 bases). V dropped 5 bases and J dropped 5 bases, with 22 bases sitting between them. Germline V gene lookup returns CDR1 KGHSH and CDR2 LQKENI. There are 16 residues in the CDR3. The CDR3, as DNA: TGTGCCAGCTCATCTCAACTAGGACTCCCCCCCCACGAGCAGTACTTC. Translating it yields CASSSQLGLPPHEQYF.

V gene TRBV30 combines with J gene TRBJ2-3; 9 bases fit TRBD2. The CDR3 loop spans 14 amino acids. CDR1 is GTSNPN, CDR2 SVGIG, per germline (reference sequence). For the CDR3, the DNA is TGTGCTTACGAGCGGGGGGAGGGCACAGATACGCAGTATTTT. Its protein is CAYERGEGTDTQYF.

In this sample, this clone turned up once. The chain has TRBV4-1 and TRBJ1-2; no clear D gene. CDR1 and CDR2 (germline): MGHRA, YSYEKL. The CDR3 spans 12 residues. With 3 bases removed from V and 1 base from J, the gap between germline ends came to 3 bases. The CDR3 reads CASSQGNYGYTF. For the CDR3, the DNA is TGCGCCAGCAGCCAGGGTAACTATGGCTACACCTTC.

The chain recombines TRBV6-5 with TRBJ2-7; D is possibly TRBD2 (5 bases). Per germline, CDR1 MNHEY and CDR2 SVGAGI. The V end was cut by 2 bases, the J end by 4 bases, with 12 bases between. This CDR3 has 14 residues. The CDR3 DNA reads TGTGCCAGCAGTTACCAGGCCGGAGGATACGAGCAGTACTTC. Protein: CASSYQAGGYEQYF.

This chain connects TRBV6-1 to TRBJ2-7; TRBD1 agrees at 9 bases. The CDR3 loop spans 15 amino acids. Trimming removed 5 bases from V and 3 bases from J; junction bases left unmatched: 8. Germline CDR1 reads MNHNS; CDR2 reads SASEGT. The CDR3 reads CASSSRDRALYEQYF. The CDR3 nucleotides read TGTGCCAGCAGTTCACGGGACAGGGCTCTCTACGAGCAGTACTTC.

J is TRBJ1-3 and V is TRBV23-1; no firm D call. TRBV23-1 is an ORF, and what it does is uncertain. The CDR3 runs 11 residues. Trimming shortened V by 4 bases and J by 4 bases, and 2 bases separated the two germline ends. The CDR3 region is CASSRGNTIYF. The CDR3 nucleotides read TGCGCCAGCAGTCGGGGAAACACCATATATTTT.

This clone was detected only once. The chain combines TRBV10-3 with TRBJ2-7; D unresolved. V dropped 4 bases and J dropped 6 bases, with 19 bases sitting between them. Germline V gives CDR1 ENHRY, CDR2 SYGVKD. The CDR3 spans 15 residues. The CDR3 nucleotides are TGTGCCATCAGTGTTGAACAGCCCCCACTACCCGAGCAGTACTTC. This codes for CAISVEQPPLPEQYF.

The gene calls are TRBV29-1 and TRBJ2-3, with D tentatively TRBD2 (7 bases). Trimming cost V 4 bases and J 6 bases, with 32 bases left between them. This CDR3 has 19 amino acids. Germline CDR1 SQVTM, CDR2 ANQGSEA. CDR3 DNA sequence: TGCAGCGTTGGCCCCGCCGGTCTGCTCTCGCGGGGGCTGGGGGATACGCAGTATTTT. It translates to CSVGPAGLLSRGLGDTQYF.

The chain combines TRBV4-3 with TRBJ2-7; TRBD2 matches 8 bases. Germline trimming cut 0 bases from V and 3 bases from J; bases unmatched to any gene: 4. The CDR3 has 15 residues. Looked up from germline, CDR1 is LGHNA and CDR2 is YSLEER. DNA for the CDR3: TGCGCCAGCAGCCAAGAAGGGACTAGTCTCTACGAGCAGTACTTC. Translated, it gives CASSQEGTSLYEQYF.

J is TRBJ2-1 and V is TRBV5-4; D gene uncertain. In germline, CDR1 is SGHNT, CDR2 YYREEE (reference sequence). V was clipped by 1 base and J by 6 bases, with 8 bases between them. This CDR3 spans 13 amino acids. CDR3 bases: TGTGCCAGCAGCTTGAGTTTCTCCAATGAGCAGTTCTTC. Translated: CASSLSFSNEQFF.

About this clone: Different DNA sequences within this sample yield the same CDR3. The chain links TRBV19 to TRBJ2-7; the D gene is possibly TRBD2 (6 bases). This CDR3 spans 14 amino acids. With 5 bases removed from V and 3 bases from J, the gap between germline ends came to 14 bases. The germline V gene encodes CDR1 LNHDA and CDR2 SQIVND (reference sequence). As DNA, the CDR3 is TGTGCCAGTAGTCCAAGCGGGCTTTTCTACGAGCAGTACTTC. Translated: CASSPSGLFYEQYF. Based on the CDR3 plus reference TRBV19 and TRBJ2-7, the full variable domain is DGGITQSPKYLFRKEGQNVTLSCEQNLNHDAMYWYRQDPGQGLRLIYYSQIVNDFQKGDIAEGYSVSREKKESFPLTVTSAQKNPTAFYLCASSPSGLFYEQYFGPGTRLTVT.

This chain uses TRBV7-9 with TRBJ2-1; D could derive from TRBD1 or TRBD2 (5 bases each). The ends were cut back, 4 bases at V and 4 bases at J, with 26 bases in the middle. CDR3 length: 19 amino acids. From germline, CDR1 is SEHNR and CDR2 FQNEAQ (reference sequence). CDR3 nucleotides: TGTGCCAGCAGCTCATACTTGGGGCTAGAGGGAACACCTTACAATGAGCAGTTCTTC. Its translation is CASSSYLGLEGTPYNEQFF.

The gene calls are TRBV5-1 and TRBJ2-1, with 8 positions matching TRBD2. V shed 0 bases and J 7 bases; nucleotides not matched to a gene: 9. The germline gives CDR1 SGHRS, CDR2 YFSETQ. This CDR3 contains 16 residues. CDR3 nucleotides: TGCGCCAGCAGCTTGGCCGGGGGGGTTGGGGCGAATGAGCAGTTCTTC. This sequence encodes CASSLAGGVGANEQFF.

V usage is TRBV6-1 and J usage is TRBJ2-1, with TRBD2 matching over 7 bases. The trim removed 1 base at V and 6 bases at J, leaving 3 bases unmatched. Germline V lookup: CDR1 MNHNS, CDR2 SASEGT. The CDR3 has 14 amino acids. The CDR3 region is CASSEGTSANEQFF. The CDR3 coding sequence is TGTGCCAGCAGTGAAGGAACTAGCGCCAATGAGCAGTTCTTC.

The rearrangement joins TRBV19 to TRBJ2-2; tentative D call: TRBD2 (6 bases). The CDR3 sequence is 15 residues long. Trimming removed 3 bases from V and 4 bases from J, with 12 bases in between. Germline CDR1 is LNHDA and CDR2 is SQIVND (reference sequence). The CDR3 coding sequence is TGTGCCAGTAGTATCGAGGGGACTTCCACCGGGGAGCTGTTTTTT. As protein: CASSIEGTSTGELFF.

This clone has only one observation. The CDR3 DNA reads as TGTGCCAGCAGCCGACAGGCTCCGGAAACCTTCAAAAACATTCAGTACTTC. Its translation is CASSRQAPETFKNIQYF. The chain employs TRBV4-2 and TRBJ2-4; possible D gene TRBD1, 6 bases. CDR1 and CDR2 from the germline V gene are LGHNA and YNFKEQ. Trimming removed 4 bases from V and 3 bases from J, with 19 bases in between. The CDR3 is made up of 17 amino acids.

The gene calls are TRBV15 and TRBJ1-6; D is undetermined. The CDR3 has 16 residues. With 3 bases removed from V and 9 bases from J, the gap between germline ends came to 18 bases. CDR1 is LNHNV and CDR2 is YYDKDF in the germline V gene (reference sequence). The CDR3 DNA is TGTGCCACCAGCAGGATACCGCCCGGAAGGAGTTCACCCCTCCACTTT. As protein: CATSRIPPGRSSPLHF.

V and J are TRBV5-6 and TRBJ2-3; the match to TRBD1 covers 8 bases. The CDR3 is made up of 15 amino acids. V lost 0 bases and J lost 5; bases outside the gene matches: 5. The V gene's germline CDR1 is SGHDT and CDR2 YYEEEE. DNA for the CDR3: TGTGCCAGCAGCTTGGTGGAGGACAGGGTAGATACGCAGTATTTT. Protein product: CASSLVEDRVDTQYF.

This clone was observed once. The genes are TRBV19 and TRBJ2-5, with TRBD2 as a possible D gene (5 bases). V was pared by 1 base and J by 5 bases, with 11 bases between. Per the germline V gene, CDR1 is LNHDA and CDR2 is SQIVND (reference sequence). The CDR3 covers 14 residues. In DNA form, the CDR3 reads TGTGCCAGTAGTATAGGTCGGGGTTTGGAGACCCAGTACTTC. Translation: CASSIGRGLETQYF.

The rearrangement links TRBV7-2 to TRBJ1-1, with D possibly being TRBD1 (5 bases). From germline, CDR1 is SGHTA and CDR2 FQGNSA. This CDR3 has 15 amino acids. V dropped 2 bases and J dropped 1 base, with 11 bases sitting between them. In nucleotides, the CDR3 is TGTGCCAGCAGCTTAAGGCGGGACCCGAACACTGAAGCTTTCTTT. This gives the protein CASSLRRDPNTEAFF.

The chain joins TRBV4-1 to TRBJ1-2; unclear D gene. V lost 0 bases to trimming and J lost 4 bases, with 21 bases between them. CDR1 and CDR2 from the germline V gene are MGHRA and YSYEKL. The CDR3 is 18 amino acids. In DNA, the CDR3 is TGCGCCAGCAGCCAAGATTGGGCGCCGGAGAGGGCTACCTATGGCTACACCTTC. Protein: CASSQDWAPERATYGYTF.

As for this clone: Other DNA sequences of this sample code for an identical CDR3. The V gene is TRBV5-5, the J gene TRBJ2-7; D not certain. Trimming pared 0 bases from V and 4 bases from J, leaving 5 bases between. The CDR3 runs 12 residues. Per the germline V gene, CDR1 is SGHKS and CDR2 is YYEKEE (reference sequence). In DNA form, the CDR3 reads TGTGCCAGCAGCTTGGTTGGGTACGAGCAGTACTTC. Encoded protein: CASSLVGYEQYF.

V gene TRBV4-3 combines with J gene TRBJ1-2; D is ambiguous. This CDR3 has 15 residues. Per the germline V gene, CDR1 is LGHNA and CDR2 is YSLEER. Trimming shortened V by 1 base and J by 0 bases, and 9 bases separated the two germline ends. The DNA of the CDR3 is TGCGCCAGCAGCCAAGGGGCCCACGCTAACTATGGCTACACCTTC. Residues: CASSQGAHANYGYTF.

In this sample, this clone turned up a few times. The rearrangement uses TRBV5-6 and TRBJ2-7; 7 positions agree with TRBD1. The V gene end was trimmed by 0 bases and the J gene end by 5 bases; junction bases not matched to a gene: 8. This CDR3 comprises 15 residues. Looked up from germline, CDR1 is SGHDT and CDR2 is YYEEEE. The CDR3 is CASSLVRTGEDEQYF. The CDR3, as DNA: TGTGCCAGCAGCTTGGTGCGGACAGGCGAGGACGAGCAGTACTTC.

Worth noting for this clone: Here the CDR3 omits its conserved ending phenylalanine or tryptophan, so a read error is the likely source. The chain uses TRBV10-3 and TRBJ1-2; TRBD1 agrees at 8 bases. The germline V gene encodes CDR1 ENHRY and CDR2 SYGVKD. V lost 6 bases, J lost 1 base, and 4 bases stayed unmatched. CDR3 length: 14 amino acids. The CDR3 nucleotides read TGTGCCATCAGGAAGACAGGGGTTAACTATGGCTACACCATC. As protein: CAIRKTGVNYGYTI.

The V and J genes are TRBV6-5 and TRBJ2-5, with unresolved D. The germline V gene has CDR1 MNHEY and CDR2 SVGAGI. V shed 1 base and J shed 5 bases, with 2 bases lying between them. CDR3 length: 11 amino acids. The CDR3 sequence is CASSYLETQYF. The CDR3 nucleotides are TGTGCCAGCAGTTACTTGGAGACCCAGTACTTC.

This chain uses TRBV4-1 with TRBJ1-5; a possible D gene is TRBD1 (5 bases). V gave up 5 bases and J gave up 6 bases, with 17 bases separating them. The CDR3 spans 15 residues. Per the germline V gene, CDR1 is MGHRA and CDR2 is YSYEKL. CDR3 in DNA: TGCGCCAGCAGCTTCTCTCAGGGTTCATCTCAGCCCCAGCATTTT. The encoded protein is CASSFSQGSSQPQHF.

The J gene is TRBJ1-1, the V gene TRBV29-1; no clear D gene. V lost 6 bases, J lost 10 bases, and 6 bases lay in between. This CDR3 region has 8 residues. The germline V gene encodes CDR1 SQVTM and CDR2 ANQGSEA. CDR3 residues: CSVPGAFF. In nucleotides, the CDR3 is TGCAGCGTCCCGGGAGCTTTCTTT.

The V call is TRBV15, the J call TRBJ2-7, with 8 positions matching TRBD1. The CDR3 covers 14 residues. The germline V gene encodes CDR1 LNHNV and CDR2 YYDKDF (reference sequence). Germline trimming cut 0 bases from V and 5 bases from J; bases unmatched to any gene: 3. CDR3 amino acids: CATSREQGAHEQYF. The CDR3 DNA is TGTGCCACCAGCAGAGAGCAGGGGGCCCACGAGCAGTACTTC.